A selection of T cell receptor beta chains follows, all from one sample in a study of liver allograft versus peripheral blood T cells. A single record per CDR3 protein comes from TCRdb applying MiXCR to the reads. The table lists around 11,000 distinct CDR3 sequences, 20% to 25% of them singletons. These receptors all come from a human patient who had a liver transplant. The graft donor may account for some of the T cells. Both conserved end residues are part of each CDR3. A D gene is named only where the DNA matches it firmly. The size of a clone is reported for some rows only, either as once, few or many, or as a class for expanded clones.

>TRBV5-6|TRBJ1-2|TRBD1|few
CASSLGQGEHYGYTF
TGTGCCAGCAGCTTGGGACAGGGGGAGCACTATGGCTACACCTTC
>TRBV28|TRBJ2-7|-|-
CASSPAANYEQYF
TGTGCCAGCAGTCCCGCGGCGAACTACGAGCAGTACTTC
>TRBV20-1|TRBJ1-4|-|-
CSARRGGGNEKLFF
TGCAGTGCGAGGAGGGGGGGCGGGAATGAAAAACTGTTTTTT
>TRBV6-5|TRBJ1-2|TRBD1|-
CASSLRDRGTVGYGYTF
TGTGCCAGCAGTCTCCGGGACAGGGGGACTGTCGGCTATGGCTACACCTTC
>TRBV7-2|TRBJ2-1|-|medium-sized
CASREGGSYNEQFF
TGTGCCAGCAGAGAAGGGGGCTCCTACAATGAGCAGTTCTTC
>TRBV5-4|TRBJ2-7|-|-
CASSEEPQGEQYF
TGTGCCAGCAGCGAAGAACCTCAGGGGGAGCAGTACTTC
>TRBV6-6|TRBJ2-1|-|-
CASSTSGTMYNEQFF
TGTGCCAGCAGCACCTCGGGTACCATGTACAATGAGCAGTTCTTC
>TRBV28|TRBJ1-5|-|many
CASSLDRGRGQPQHF
TGTGCCAGCAGTTTGGACCGGGGACGTGGTCAGCCCCAGCATTTT
>TRBV6-1|TRBJ2-7|-|few
CASFADIDSYEQYF
TGTGCCAGCTTTGCGGACATCGACTCCTACGAGCAGTACTTC
>TRBV27|TRBJ1-6|-|few
CASSLIPTASSSPLHF
TGTGCCAGCAGTTTAATCCCTACAGCATCAAGTTCACCCCTCCACTTT
>TRBV24-1|TRBJ1-5|-|few
CATSDLGQPQHF
TGTGCCACCAGTGATTTAGGACAGCCCCAGCATTTT
>TRBV18|TRBJ1-2|TRBD1|medium-sized
CASSPGPTGNYGYTF
TGTGCCAGCTCACCTGGTCCGACAGGGAACTATGGCTACACCTTC
>TRBV18|TRBJ2-5|-|few
CASSSGVQETQYF
TGTGCCAGCTCATCCGGGGTCCAAGAGACCCAGTACTTC
>TRBV20-1|TRBJ1-5|-|few
CSASVRGDNQPQHF
TGCAGCGCTAGCGTCAGGGGAGACAATCAGCCCCAGCATTTT
>TRBV7-9|TRBJ2-1|TRBD2|medium-sized
CASSVSLAGAYNEQFF
TGTGCCAGCAGCGTCAGCCTAGCGGGAGCCTACAATGAGCAGTTCTTC
>TRBV7-2|TRBJ2-7|TRBD1|few
CASSLFRVQGLSEQYF
TGTGCCAGCAGCCTCTTCAGAGTACAGGGGCTAAGCGAGCAGTACTTC
>TRBV7-9|TRBJ2-7|-|few
CASSFLRGPSYEQYF
TGTGCCAGCAGCTTTCTTCGGGGGCCCTCCTACGAGCAGTACTTC
>TRBV25-1|TRBJ1-3|TRBD1|-
CASAPAGGNTIYF
TGTGCCAGCGCCCCGGCAGGGGGTAACACCATATATTTT
>TRBV7-3|TRBJ1-1|-|-
CASSLSFEENTEAFF
TGTGCCAGCAGCTTATCTTTCGAGGAGAACACTGAAGCTTTCTTT